This T cell receptor (beta chain) was recovered during a study of cytomegalovirus exposure and HLA in healthy donors. The study, taken as a whole, reports: For presence/absence analyses, sequencing depth was assumed to be roughly uniform across donors.

From germline, CDR1 is MNHNS and CDR2 SASEGT. The CDR3 totals 13 residues. The V and J ends lost 8 bases and 2 bases respectively, with 7 bases between them. As for this clone: What it recognizes is unknown.

This PCR relied on a set of 60 Vbeta primers and 13 Jbeta primers. The table came from immunoSEQ multiplex PCR; TCRdb's copy has only in-frame clones and leaves some out. Of around 100,000 clones in the sample, 55% to 80% were seen once. The sequencing sample was made of PBMCs. This receptor was taken from a middle-aged man in good health and CMV-seronegative. This rearrangement joins TRBV6-1 to TRBJ1-6, with unresolved D. CDR3 bases: TGTGCCAGCGCCCGGGCCTATAATTCACCCCTCCACTTT. Residues: CASARAYNSPLHF.